The 6 T cell receptor beta chains below were found in one sample sequenced in a study of regulatory T cells in long-lasting Graves disease. Stated time point: newly diagnosed GD, antithyroid drugs for less than 3 months. RNA isolated from PBMCs was used to make the TCR library. TCR beta libraries were built with iRepertoire HTBI primers and Arm-PCR of CDR3 regions. TCRdb processed the multiplex PCR reads anew with MiXCR; each CDR3 protein has one entry. The table shows about 500,000 distinct CDR3 sequences, with 15% to 20% occurring only once. These data were also filed under a second study, of T cells in Graves' hyperthyroidism and ophthalmopathy.

The sample in question was peripheral blood mononuclear cells (PBMCs), obtained at new diagnosis, from a patient treated with antithyroid drugs. These receptors all stem from a middle-aged man with Graves disease.

V is TRBV29-1 and J is TRBJ2-5; the match to TRBD1 covers 9 bases. Trimming removed 6 bases from V and 0 bases from J; junction bases left unmatched: 8. The CDR3 loop spans 15 amino acids. Per the germline V gene, CDR1 is SQVTM and CDR2 is ANQGSEA. DNA for the CDR3: TGCAGCGTCCGCGACAGGGGGAAATACCAAGAGACCCAGTACTTC. This sequence encodes CSVRDRGKYQETQYF. Full variable domain (outside the CDR3, taken from reference TRBV29-1 and TRBJ2-5): SAVISQKPSRDICQRGTSLTIQCQVDSQVTMMFWYRQQPGQSLTLIATANQGSEATYESGFVIDKFPISRPNLTFSTLTVSNMSPEDSSIYLCSVRDRGKYQETQYFGPGTRLLVL.

The rearrangement joins TRBV19 to TRBJ2-7; D is unclear. The CDR3 runs to 14 residues. The germline V and J ends were trimmed by 3 bases and 3 bases, with 12 bases remaining between them. Germline V gene sequence: CDR1 LNHDA, CDR2 SQIVND (reference sequence). In DNA form, the CDR3 reads TGTGCCAGTAGTATTGCGGCTAGAGGCTACGAGCAGTACTTC. Encoded protein: CASSIAARGYEQYF. The whole variable domain, remainder taken from reference TRBV19 and TRBJ2-7, is DGGITQSPKYLFRKEGQNVTLSCEQNLNHDAMYWYRQDPGQGLRLIYYSQIVNDFQKGDIAEGYSVSREKKESFPLTVTSAQKNPTAFYLCASSIAARGYEQYFGPGTRLTVT.

This clonotype was recorded a few times. The chain recombines TRBV19 with TRBJ1-1; D is unclear. V gave up 7 bases and J gave up 1 base, with 13 bases separating them. Germline CDR1 is LNHDA and CDR2 is SQIVND (reference sequence). The CDR3 sequence is 14 residues long. CDR3 sequence (DNA): TGTGCCAGTACCATGAACACCAAGAACACTGAAGCTTTCTTT. It encodes CASTMNTKNTEAFF. The entire variable domain, with the rest obtained from reference TRBV19 and TRBJ1-1, is as follows: DGGITQSPKYLFRKEGQNVTLSCEQNLNHDAMYWYRQDPGQGLRLIYYSQIVNDFQKGDIAEGYSVSREKKESFPLTVTSAQKNPTAFYLCASTMNTKNTEAFFGQGTRLTVV.

This clonotype was found many times. The CDR3 sequence is CASSLGVLAAQETQYF. CDR3 nucleotides: TGCGCCAGCAGCTTGGGGGTTCTAGCGGCCCAAGAGACCCAGTACTTC. The chain carries TRBV5-1 and TRBJ2-5; 7 bases agree with TRBD2. Germline trimming cut 0 bases from V and 1 base from J; bases unmatched to any gene: 6. In germline, CDR1 is SGHRS, CDR2 YFSETQ. CDR3 size: 16 residues.

This clonotype was picked up many times. The rearrangement joins TRBV2 to TRBJ2-5; 8 positions agree with TRBD2. Germline values: CDR1 SNHLY, CDR2 FYNNEI. Trimming cost V 5 bases and J 3 bases; bases outside gene matches: 8. The CDR3 length is 15 residues. CDR3 nucleotides: TGTGCCAGCAGTTCACCCGGACTAGCTAAAGAGACCCAGTACTTC. Amino acid sequence: CASSSPGLAKETQYF.

About this clonotype: A much larger clone differs from this one at a single base, so this may be a read error. The chain employs TRBV27 and TRBJ2-3, with D possibly being TRBD1 or TRBD2 (5 bases each). The J call may be faulty, since TRBJ2-1 better matches the DNA end. The germline gives CDR1 MNHEY, CDR2 SMNVEV (reference sequence). This CDR3 is 15 amino acids long. Here the CDR3 DNA reads TGTGCCAGCAGTTACGGGACCCCTAGCTCCTACGAGCAGTTCTTC. The encoded protein is CASSYGTPSSYEQFF.